This T cell receptor beta chain was captured in a study of CD8 T cells in ankylosing spondylitis. The authors made TCR beta libraries by quantitative 5'-RACE with molecular barcodes. Each CDR3 protein is one row after TCRdb ran MiXCR on the 5' RACE reads. The data contain some 130,000 distinct CDR3 sequences, 6% to 8% of them singletons. Germline assignment: CDR1 SGDLS and CDR2 YYNGEE. The V end was cut by 3 bases, the J end by 2 bases, with 6 bases between. This CDR3 region has 12 residues. V gene TRBV9 combines with J gene TRBJ2-7; the D is unclear. The sequence was collected from a female donor with ankylosing spondylitis or in good health (not recorded which). Sequenced: blood, either unsorted or a sorted T cell fraction (not recorded which). The CDR3 region has the DNA TGTGCCAGCAGCGGCAACACCTACGAGCAGTACTTC. Translated: CASSGNTYEQYF. Variable domain in full (rest from reference TRBV9 and TRBJ2-7): DSGVTQTPKHLITATGQRVTLRCSPRSGDLSVYWYQQSLDQGLQFLIQYYNGEERAKGNILERFSAQQFPDLHSELNLSSLELGDSALYFCASSGNTYEQYFGPGTRLTVT.